This record covers a single TCR beta chain. A read error is possible here, since a much larger clone lies one base away. TCRdb independently ran MiXCR on the RACE reads; one entry per CDR3 protein. Of fewer than 500,000 distinct CDR3 sequences listed, about 4.4% are singletons. Sample time point: patch test 1, 2 weeks after DPC sensitization. Treatment indicated: therapeutic diphenylcyclopropenone sensitization with weekly scalp DPC. These data are taken from a study of human T cells and chemical hapten exposure. Study background: There were weekly diphenylcyclopropenone doses to the scalp for patients throughout the roughly 24-week study.

Trimming removed 5 bases from V and 6 bases from J; junction bases left unmatched: 6. CDR1 and CDR2 (germline): MNHEY, SMNVEV (reference sequence). This CDR3 has 13 amino acids. The sequencing here drew on whole blood, taken in connection with sensitization to the hapten diphenylcyclopropenone (DPC). The clonotype comes from a woman in her 50s with alopecia areata. Some clones in this sample may be carry-over from other donors' samples. The rearrangement uses TRBV27 and TRBJ1-2; 7 nucleotides align to TRBD1. DNA of the CDR3: TGTGCCAGCAGTGTGACAGGGAGGGATGGCTACACCTTC. Its translation: CASSVTGRDGYTF.